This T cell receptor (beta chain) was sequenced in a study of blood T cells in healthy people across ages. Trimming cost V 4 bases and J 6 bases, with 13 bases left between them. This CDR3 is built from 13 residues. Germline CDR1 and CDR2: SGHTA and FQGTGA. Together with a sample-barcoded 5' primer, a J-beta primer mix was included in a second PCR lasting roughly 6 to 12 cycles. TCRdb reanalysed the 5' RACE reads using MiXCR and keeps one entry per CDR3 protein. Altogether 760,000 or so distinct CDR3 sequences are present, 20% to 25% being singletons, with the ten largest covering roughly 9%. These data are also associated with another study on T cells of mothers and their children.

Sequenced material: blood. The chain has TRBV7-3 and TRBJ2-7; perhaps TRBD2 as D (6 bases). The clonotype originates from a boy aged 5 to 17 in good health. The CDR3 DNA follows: TGTGCCAGCAGCTATTATGTCGGGGGCGAGCAGTACTTC. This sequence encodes CASSYYVGGEQYF. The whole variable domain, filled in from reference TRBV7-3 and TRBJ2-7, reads GAGVSQTPSNKVTEKGKYVELRCDPISGHTALYWYRQSLGQGPEFLIYFQGTGAADDSGLPNDRFFAVRPEGSVSTLKIQRTERGDSAVYLCASSYYVGGEQYFGPGTRLTVT.